A selection of T cell receptor beta chains follows, all from one sample in a study of control samples from healthy donors and cancer patients. Method: immunoSEQ multiplex PCR; TCRdb's copy keeps in-frame clones and lacks some. The listing records some 190,000 clones. The sequenced material came from blood. The receptors derive from a woman aged 25 to 39 in good health. Each CDR3 is given with its conserved first and last residue. The D gene is left open where the match is weak.

>NA|TRBV29-1|15|TRBJ2-5
CSVEAGLGGQETQYF
TGCAGCGTTGAAGCCGGGCTGGGGGGCCAAGAGACCCAGTACTTC
>TRBD1|TRBV5-6|13|TRBJ1-2
CASSGTGDYGYTF
TGTGCCAGCAGCGGGACAGGGGACTATGGCTACACCTTC
>NA|TRBV5-1|13|TRBJ1-4
CASGQGFDEKLFF
TGCGCCAGCGGCCAGGGATTTGATGAAAAACTGTTTTTT
>NA|TRBV5-1|16|TRBJ1-1
CASKSTGRQVGTEAFF
TGCGCCAGCAAGAGTACAGGACGACAGGTGGGCACTGAAGCTTTCTTT
>NA|TRBV6-5|13|TRBJ1-1
CASSLTVNTEAFF
TGTGCCAGCAGTCTGACAGTGAACACTGAAGCTTTCTTT
>NA|TRBV19|14|TRBJ2-7
CASSPVAESYEQYF
TGTGCCAGTAGTCCTGTCGCGGAATCCTACGAGCAGTACTTC
>NA|TRBV5-4|13|TRBJ1-2
CASSLVGRGGYTF
TGTGCCAGCAGCTTGGTGGGGCGGGGTGGCTACACCTTC
>TRBD1|TRBV7-3|15|TRBJ2-5
CASSLGTGGSETQYF
TGTGCCAGCAGCTTGGGGACAGGGGGTAGCGAGACCCAGTACTTC
>NA|TRBV28|14|TRBJ1-2
CASSLDALTYGYTF
TGTGCCAGCAGTTTGGATGCCCTGACCTATGGCTACACCTTC
>TRBD1|TRBV5-6|12|TRBJ1-1
CASSLETGEAFF
TGTGCCAGCAGCTTGGAGACAGGGGAAGCTTTCTTT
>NA|TRBV10-3|15|TRBJ2-7
CAISESEGPAYEQYF
TGTGCCATCAGTGAGTCGGAGGGCCCAGCCTACGAGCAGTACTTC
>TRBD1|TRBV7-2|14|TRBJ1-5
CASSYGTGNQPQHF
TGTGCCAGCAGCTACGGGACAGGGAATCAGCCCCAGCATTTT
>NA|TRBV11-2|13|TRBJ1-3
CASSQGWENTIYF
TGTGCCAGCAGTCAAGGGTGGGAAAACACCATATATTTT
>TRBD1|TRBV5-1|14|TRBJ1-4
CASSAGQEGLKLFF
TGCGCCAGCAGCGCGGGACAGGAGGGGTTAAAACTGTTTTTT
>NA|TRBV11-2|18|TRBJ2-4
CASSLRARQARGKNIQYF
TGTGCCAGCAGCTTAAGGGCGAGGCAGGCCCGAGGAAAAAACATTCAGTACTTC
>NA|TRBV6-1|16|TRBJ2-3
CASSANEGLSTDTQYF
TGTGCCAGCAGTGCTAATGAGGGCCTGAGCACAGATACGCAGTATTTT
>NA|TRBV4-2|14|TRBJ1-6
CASSQGGGYSPLHF
TGTGCCAGCAGCCAAGGGGGCGGGTACTCACCCCTCCACTTT
>NA|TRBV5-1|14|TRBJ2-7
CASMPEAGRDEQYF
TGCGCCAGCATGCCTGAGGCGGGGCGGGACGAGCAGTACTTC
>NA|TRBV21-1|18|TRBJ1-4
CASSKGDLEGRPNEKLFF
TGTGCCAGCAGCAAAGGGGATTTAGAGGGGCGGCCTAATGAAAAACTGTTTTTT
>TRBD1|TRBV10-3|17|TRBJ1-2
CAISEPRPGTGPGGYTF
TGTGCCATCAGTGAGCCCCGTCCCGGGACAGGGCCGGGGGGCTACACCTTC
>TRBD1|TRBV6-2/TRBV6-3|15|TRBJ1-5
CASSWGQGRAQPQHF
TGTGCCAGCAGTTGGGGACAGGGTAGGGCGCAGCCCCAGCATTTT
>TRBD1|TRBV7-2|15|TRBJ1-5
CASSPRDRGNQPQHF
TGTGCCAGCAGCCCCCGGGACAGGGGTAATCAGCCCCAGCATTTT
>NA|TRBV6-2/TRBV6-3|15|TRBJ1-5
CASSYSRTSNQPQHF
TGTGCCAGCAGTTACTCGAGGACTAGCAATCAGCCCCAGCATTTT